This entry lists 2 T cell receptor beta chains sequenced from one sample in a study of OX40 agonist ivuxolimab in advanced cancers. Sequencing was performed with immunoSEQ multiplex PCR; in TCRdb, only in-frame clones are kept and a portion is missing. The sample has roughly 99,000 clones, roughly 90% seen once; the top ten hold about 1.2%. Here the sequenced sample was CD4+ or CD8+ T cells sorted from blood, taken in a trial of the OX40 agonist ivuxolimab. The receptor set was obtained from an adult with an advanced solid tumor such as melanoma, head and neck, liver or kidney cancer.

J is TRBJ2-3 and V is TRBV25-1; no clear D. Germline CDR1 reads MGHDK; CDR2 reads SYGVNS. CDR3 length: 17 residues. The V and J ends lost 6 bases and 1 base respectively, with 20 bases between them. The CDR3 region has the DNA TGTGCCAGCAGCCAGTCCCTAGTGGGTGAGGGCACAGATACGCAGTATTTT. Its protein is CASSQSLVGEGTDTQYF.

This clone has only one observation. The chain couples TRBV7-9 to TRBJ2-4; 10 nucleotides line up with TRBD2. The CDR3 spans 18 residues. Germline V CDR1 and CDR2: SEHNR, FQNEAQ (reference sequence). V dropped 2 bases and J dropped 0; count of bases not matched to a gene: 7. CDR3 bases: TGTGCCAGCAGCTTACCTAGCGGGAGCGTCGGAGCCAAAAACATTCAGTACTTC. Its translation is CASSLPSGSVGAKNIQYF.